The clone carrying this TCR beta chain was seen once. Its antigen is currently unknown. Study-wide results and limits: Tumor memory CD4+ T cell TCR gene usage was found to cluster with blood and lymph node memory CD4+ cells and with lymph node naive CD4+ cells. Whole repertoires were not studied in the larger cohort, only one V-J beta rearrangement. Tumor Tregs overlapped most with tumor, then blood, naive CD4+ cells.

This CDR3 is 13 amino acids long. V was clipped by 8 bases and J by 5 bases, with 15 bases between them. CDR1 SNHLY and CDR2 FYNNEI come from the germline V gene. The sorted Tregs were CD4+CD25+CD127-/low cells. Constant-region reverse primers amplified full-length variable regions, followed by semi-nested Nested Universal Primer A PCR. TCRdb reprocessed the 5' RACE reads with MiXCR, giving one entry per CDR3 protein. The sample holds 35,000 to 50,000 distinct CDR3 sequences, around 23% seen once. The chain is built from TRBV2 and TRBJ1-1; D is perhaps TRBD1 (5 bases). Sequences were obtained from Tregs sorted from a lymph node. The source of this sequence is a female donor with breast cancer. The DNA for the CDR3 is TGTGCCAGCTATACAGGTCCGCGGACTGAAGCTTTCTTT. Encoded protein: CASYTGPRTEAFF.